This T cell receptor (beta chain) was retrieved from a study of blood T cell repertoires in COVID-19 (dated by TCRdb to 2018 to 2020). Background for the entire study: Collaborator samples came from the United States, Italy and Spain and covered acute and convalescent phases of COVID-19. The material from the prospective study consisted of cDNA or gDNA derived from T cells, B-cell-depleted T cells, or PBMCs. The sample metadata nearly always contained a de-identified subject ID, COVID-19 status, age in years and sex. The samples were drawn from the first 160 participants of the ongoing ImmuneRACE study and from about 1,200 subjects provided by 6 global collaborators. The repertoires were released in a freely available public database intended as a resource for research on the immune response to SARS-CoV-2. The dataset comprised deeply sampled blood TCRbeta repertoires from subjects exposed to, actively infected with, or recovered from COVID-19. Where available, HLA class I and class II types were taken from metadata supplied by the sample provider and were not determined by assay-based typing. Paper-wide results and their limitations: The quantity of clinical and demographic metadata differed by source and by participant and was supplied without curation.

V loses 6 bases, J loses 5 bases, and the germline ends lie 18 bases apart. The CDR3 goes from the cysteine to the phenylalanine over 15 residues. The DNA shown is the 45-base CDR3, in frame from base 1. Sequences LGHNA (CDR1) and YNFKEQ (CDR2) are obtained from the germline V gene. TCRbeta CDR3 regions were amplified from genomic DNA by means of the immunoSEQ Assay, a bias-controlled multiplex PCR. The original methods were these. The number of nucleated cells in each sample was estimated from the amplification of reference gene primers within the assay. Sequence reads were collapsed and filtered to measure the absolute abundance of every unique TCRbeta CDR3 rearrangement. For each sample, productive Simpson clonality was calculated by taking the square root of Simpson's diversity index across productive rearrangements. TCRdb provides this immuneACCESS table in a form limited to in-frame rearrangements. Some clones are lacking; in checked studies, under half of them reflect an unresolved V gene, and why the rest are absent is not known. V, J and clone size were drawn from that table, and D and trimming were deduced from the DNA. For this sample the table gives 250,000 or so clones, of which roughly 88% were detected only once. The leading ten clones occupy approximately 2% of the sample.

For this clone: What antigen it recognizes has not been identified. The sample holds no much larger clone one base away, and base qualities are not on file.

Participants in the prospective study were enrolled through a virtual design, were aged roughly 18 to 95 years, and lived in approximately 25 United States geographic areas. In the prospective study, participants were assigned to cohorts based on the clinical history participants reported in a screening survey and a study questionnaire. Recovered participants in ImmuneRACE Cohort 3 were defined as having two consecutive negative NP/OP PCR tests, clearance from a healthcare professional, or resolution of symptoms. In the prospective study, whole blood, serum and a nasopharyngeal or oropharyngeal swab were collected from each participant by mobile phlebotomists. Prospective study participants could optionally give additional blood draws and questionnaires over an approximately 2-month period. Blood samples from the prospective study were shipped frozen or at room temperature prior to DNA extraction.

This clonotype originated in a woman aged 45-65 years who had recovered from COVID-19. The material sequenced was PBMCs or T cells enriched from blood (not recorded which). The receptor chain draws on TRBV4-2 and TRBJ2-3, with TRBD1 as a weak D call on 6 bases. The CDR3 region has the sequence CASRQIVQGVDTQYF. Read as DNA, the sequence is TGTGCCAGCAGACAGATCGTACAGGGCGTAGATACGCAGTATTTT.